The 20 T cell receptor beta chains given below trace back to one sample, sequenced in a study of cytomegalovirus exposure and HLA in healthy donors. 60 Vbeta and 13 Jbeta primers were used in PCR. The method was immunoSEQ multiplex PCR; TCRdb's version includes in-frame clones alone and lacks a portion of them. The sample records approximately 220,000 clones, over 80% being singletons. Material for sequencing was PBMCs. The receptors here all came from a boy between 2 and 10 years old in good health and CMV-seronegative.

This clone occurred a few times. V and J are TRBV5-8 and TRBJ2-7; 11 nucleotides agree with TRBD2. In germline, CDR1 is SGHTS, CDR2 YDEGEE. Trimming at V came to 2 bases and at J to 0 bases, leaving 7 bases not matched to a gene. The CDR3 runs 17 residues. The CDR3 coding sequence is TGTGCCAGCAGCTTCGTACTAGCGGGAGCGGTCTCCTACGAGCAGTACTTC. This encodes CASSFVLAGAVSYEQYF.

Concerning this clone itself: Germline and junction disagree at one end, which may indicate a read error. The V and J genes are TRBV7-8 and TRBJ1-3; 8 bases map to TRBD1. This CDR3 region has 16 residues. Per germline, CDR1 SGHVS and CDR2 FQNEAQ. The CDR3 region is CASSLGNRGSGNTTYF. DNA of the CDR3: TGTGCCAGCAGCTTAGGCAACAGGGGGAGTGGAAACACCACATATTTT.

In the case of this clone: At one end the junction does not follow the germline gene, possibly because of a read error. The chain carries TRBV13 and TRBJ2-1; 10 bases align to TRBD2. This CDR3 has 15 residues. In germline, CDR1 is PRHDT, CDR2 FYEKMQ (reference sequence). CDR3: CASRLAGGTYNEQFF. DNA of the CDR3: TGTGCCAGCAGGTTAGCGGGGGGAACCTACAATGAGCAGTTCTTC.

The chain uses TRBV5-6 and TRBJ2-5; the D gene is possibly TRBD1 (5 bases). Looked up from germline, CDR1 is SGHDT and CDR2 is YYEEEE. Trimming pared 3 bases from V and 4 bases from J, leaving 13 bases between. The CDR3 is 14 residues long. CDR3 sequence: CASSWATGSETQYF. Here the CDR3 DNA reads TGTGCCAGCAGCTGGGCCACAGGTTCAGAGACCCAGTACTTC.

The rearrangement links TRBV18 to TRBJ2-7; TRBD1 matches at 9 bases. Germline CDR1 KGHSH, CDR2 LQKENI. This CDR3 comprises 14 residues. J was trimmed by 3 bases and V by 4 bases; bases with no gene match: 4. The CDR3 DNA reads TGTGCCAGCTCACTGGGACAGGGTGGCTACGAGCAGTACTTC. Translating it yields CASSLGQGGYEQYF.

The V and J genes are TRBV6-5 and TRBJ1-1; D not resolved. The germline V gene encodes CDR1 MNHEY and CDR2 SVGAGI. CDR3 length: 14 amino acids. V was trimmed by 5 bases and J by 8 bases, leaving 18 bases between them. CDR3 amino acids: CASSRPYHPGEAFF. CDR3 coding DNA: TGTGCCAGCAGTCGACCGTATCATCCGGGAGAAGCTTTCTTT.

The chain has TRBV6-5 and TRBJ2-3; D ambiguous. The V gene lost 7 bases and the J gene lost 3 bases, with 11 bases spanning the gap. The CDR3 has 13 amino acids. CDR1 MNHEY and CDR2 SVGAGI come from the germline V gene. The CDR3 sequence: CASTAPGTDTQYF. The CDR3 nucleotides are TGTGCCAGCACCGCCCCCGGGACAGATACGCAGTATTTT.

The chain has TRBV5-6 and TRBJ1-2, with a weak D call TRBD1 (5 bases). This CDR3 spans 13 amino acids. Trimming took off 2 bases at V and 8 bases at J, with 13 bases between the two ends. The germline V gene has CDR1 SGHDT and CDR2 YYEEEE. DNA of the CDR3: TGTGCCAGCAGCTTCGGAGGGGCCGGAGGCTACACCTTC. Protein sequence: CASSFGGAGGYTF. The variable domain in full, completed from reference TRBV5-6 and TRBJ1-2, reads DAGVTQSPTHLIKTRGQQVTLRCSPKSGHDTVSWYQQALGQGPQFIFQYYEEEERQRGNFPDRFSGHQFPNYSSELNVNALLLGDSALYLCASSFGGAGGYTFGSGTRLTVV.

V gene TRBV11-2 combines with J gene TRBJ2-5, with TRBD2 matching over 12 bases. Germline V gene data show CDR1 as SGHAT and CDR2 as FQNNGV. The CDR3 loop spans 16 amino acids. With 5 bases clipped from V and 1 base from J, the junction kept 5 bases outside the gene matches. The CDR3 region has the DNA TGTGCCAGCAGCGTCGGGACTAGCGGGCCCCAAGAGACCCAGTACTTC. Protein: CASSVGTSGPQETQYF.

J is TRBJ1-1 and V is TRBV6-5, with D perhaps matching TRBD1 (5 bases). Germline assignment: CDR1 MNHEY and CDR2 SVGAGI. Trimming stripped 6 bases from V and 0 bases from J, with 11 bases between. The CDR3 length is 14 residues. The CDR3 DNA reads TGTGCCAGCAGACGACCGGGGGTGAACACTGAAGCTTTCTTT. It specifies CASRRPGVNTEAFF.

The V gene is TRBV7-3, the J gene TRBJ1-2; 10 bases align to TRBD1. The CDR3 has 15 amino acids. Germline loops: CDR1 SGHTA, CDR2 FQGTGA. Losses at the gene ends were 3 bases for V and 3 bases for J; bases not matched to a gene: 4. The CDR3 protein is CASSLTGGNDYGYTF. The CDR3 DNA reads as TGTGCCAGCAGCTTGACAGGGGGCAACGACTATGGCTACACCTTC. The whole variable domain, filled in from reference TRBV7-3 and TRBJ1-2, reads GAGVSQTPSNKVTEKGKYVELRCDPISGHTALYWYRQSLGQGPEFLIYFQGTGAADDSGLPNDRFFAVRPEGSVSTLKIQRTERGDSAVYLCASSLTGGNDYGYTFGSGTRLTVV.

The chain carries TRBV6-4 and TRBJ1-5; 7 positions match TRBD1. The CDR3 is 14 amino acids. CDR1 MRHNA and CDR2 SNTAGT come from the germline V gene. Trimming took 6 bases from V and 0 from J; bases not matched to a gene: 2. The CDR3 region has the DNA TGTGCCAGCAGGGGACAGATTAGCAATCAGCCCCAGCATTTT. This codes for CASRGQISNQPQHF.

The chain is built from TRBV19 and TRBJ1-5, with 7 bases identical to TRBD1. In germline, CDR1 is LNHDA, CDR2 SQIVND (reference sequence). The CDR3 has 13 residues. Trimming cost V 4 bases and J 5 bases; bases outside gene matches: 2. DNA of the CDR3: TGTGCCAGTAGTAGAACAGGGGATCAGCCCCAGCATTTT. Residues: CASSRTGDQPQHF.

The V call is TRBV2, the J call TRBJ1-1, with a possible D match to TRBD1 (6 bases). This CDR3 has 14 residues. Germline V gene data show CDR1 as SNHLY and CDR2 as FYNNEI. V lost 6 bases to trimming and J lost 1 base, with 12 bases between them. This chain's CDR3 is CASRLRQENTEAFF. The CDR3 nucleotides are TGTGCCAGCAGGTTGAGACAGGAGAACACTGAAGCTTTCTTT.

The chain recombines TRBV19 with TRBJ1-1; 10 bases line up with TRBD1. This CDR3 is 15 amino acids long. Germline V gene lookup returns CDR1 LNHDA and CDR2 SQIVND (reference sequence). V trimming: 8 bases; J trimming: 0 bases; junction bases outside the gene matches: 6. CDR3 loop: CASSRQGALNTEAFF. For the CDR3, the DNA is TGTGCCAGTTCCCGACAGGGGGCCCTGAACACTGAAGCTTTCTTT.

The chain links TRBV11-2 to TRBJ2-7; a possible D gene is TRBD2 (5 bases). This CDR3 comprises 12 residues. Germline V CDR1 and CDR2: SGHAT, FQNNGV. The V gene lost 8 bases and the J gene lost 0 bases, with 8 bases spanning the gap. The CDR3 reads CASGESSYEQYF. CDR3 DNA sequence: TGTGCCAGCGGGGAGTCCTCCTACGAGCAGTACTTC.

Only one count was recorded for this clone. The rearrangement links TRBV14 to TRBJ2-2; D might be TRBD2 (5 bases). CDR3 length: 15 residues. V lost 2 bases, J lost 1 base, and 8 bases lay in between. The V gene's germline CDR1 is SGHDN and CDR2 FVKESK. Here the CDR3 reads CASSQRAGNTGELFF. The DNA of the CDR3 is TGTGCCAGCAGCCAAAGGGCGGGGAACACCGGGGAGCTGTTTTTT. Filled out from reference TRBV14 and TRBJ2-2, the complete variable domain reads EAGVTQFPSHSVIEKGQTVTLRCDPISGHDNLYWYRRVMGKEIKFLLHFVKESKQDESGMPNNRFLAERTGGTYSTLKVQPAELEDSGVYFCASSQRAGNTGELFFGEGSRLTVL.

The V call is TRBV5-4, the J call TRBJ1-1; 12 positions agree with TRBD1. Germline values: CDR1 SGHNT, CDR2 YYREEE (reference sequence). The J segment lost 5 bases and the V segment lost 3 bases, leaving 5 bases of the junction unmatched. The CDR3 runs 15 residues. The DNA for the CDR3 is TGTGCCAGCAGCTGGGACAGGGGGCAGATAACTGAAGCTTTCTTT. It yields the protein CASSWDRGQITEAFF.

J is TRBJ2-1 and V is TRBV5-1, with 8 positions matching TRBD2. V lost 1 base and J lost 2; bases outside the gene matches: 2. The germline gives CDR1 SGHRS, CDR2 YFSETQ. There are 15 residues in the CDR3. The CDR3 DNA is TGCGCCAGCAGCTTGACTAGCGGTCCCTACAATGAGCAGTTCTTC. Protein: CASSLTSGPYNEQFF.

In its sample, this clone was seen a few times. The chain uses TRBV5-1 and TRBJ1-1; D is perhaps TRBD1 (6 bases). V lost 2 bases to trimming and J lost 1 base, with 12 bases between them. The CDR3 is 15 residues long. Germline lookup yields CDR1 SGHRS and CDR2 YFSETQ. The CDR3 reads CASSLGGTPNTEAFF. The DNA of the CDR3 is TGCGCCAGCAGCTTAGGGGGAACACCGAACACTGAAGCTTTCTTT.